The TCR beta chain under discussion was sequenced for a study of T-cell memory formation after mild COVID-19. Losses at the gene ends were 2 bases for V and 5 bases for J; bases not matched to a gene: 6. CDR1 SGHDN and CDR2 FVKESK come from the germline V gene. This CDR3 is built from 15 residues. The TCR alpha and TCR beta cDNA libraries, bearing sample barcodes and UMIs, were generated by 5'RACE using constant-segment primers. TCRdb passed the 5' RACE reads through MiXCR, listing each CDR3 protein once. This table holds over 35,000 distinct CDR3 sequences, approximately 9.6% found once. A few counts support this clonotype. The antigen is not known. Study results and limitations: Clones that contracted from day 15 to 85 were balanced CD4/CD8, while later expanders leaned CD4+. Pre-infection memory carried some responding clones, suggesting that cross-reactive memory joined.

The V call is TRBV14, the J call TRBJ2-7; 10 nucleotides line up with TRBD1. Material: PBMCs or a T cell subset sorted from them (not recorded which). The receptor's source is an adult woman who had mild COVID-19 (a few samples of this study predate the infection). Cell type and time point are not known. CDR3 DNA sequence: TGTGCCAGCAGCCAACCCGGGACAGGGGAGCACGAGCAGTACTTC. Translated: CASSQPGTGEHEQYF. Filled out from reference TRBV14 and TRBJ2-7, the complete variable domain reads EAGVTQFPSHSVIEKGQTVTLRCDPISGHDNLYWYRRVMGKEIKFLLHFVKESKQDESGMPNNRFLAERTGGTYSTLKVQPAELEDSGVYFCASSQPGTGEHEQYFGPGTRLTVT.